Following are 10 T cell receptor beta chains from one sample sequenced in a study of cytomegalovirus exposure and HLA in healthy donors. Primers included in the PCR were 60 Vbeta and 13 Jbeta primers. Assay used: immunoSEQ multiplex PCR; TCRdb lists only in-frame clones, some missing. The data contain approximately 140,000 clones, over 70% of them singletons. What was sequenced was PBMCs. The receptors were gathered from a male donor in good health and CMV-seronegative.

This chain links TRBV4-3 with TRBJ2-2; 7 nucleotides agree with TRBD2. Trimming at V came to 0 bases and at J to 4 bases, leaving 8 bases not matched to a gene. CDR1 and CDR2 (germline): LGHNA, YSLEER. The CDR3 runs to 17 residues. CDR3 in DNA: TGCGCCAGCAGCCAAGATGGGCGGGGGTGGGGCACCGGGGAGCTGTTTTTT. This codes for CASSQDGRGWGTGELFF.

V and J are TRBV14 and TRBJ1-2; D is undetermined. The germline gives CDR1 SGHDN, CDR2 FVKESK. Trimming stripped 4 bases from V and 9 bases from J, with 15 bases between. This CDR3 comprises 13 residues. CDR3 bases: TGTGCCAGCAGCCCCCGGTTCTATTCCCGCTACACCTTC. Translating it yields CASSPRFYSRYTF.

The chain recombines TRBV18 with TRBJ1-2, with D possibly matching TRBD1 (6 bases). CDR1 and CDR2 (germline): KGHSH, LQKENI. The CDR3 contains 13 residues. The ends were cut back, 1 base at V and 7 bases at J, with 10 bases in the middle. Here the CDR3 DNA reads TGTGCCAGCTCACCACTGCAGGGGCGTGGCTACACCTTC. Its protein is CASSPLQGRGYTF.

This clone has a single count. This chain joins TRBV2 and TRBJ1-2, with 9 bases matching TRBD1. There are 12 residues in the CDR3. CDR1 SNHLY and CDR2 FYNNEI come from the germline V gene. Losses at the gene ends were 7 bases for V and 6 bases for J; bases not matched to a gene: 3. The CDR3 spells CASNGQGNGYTF. In DNA, the CDR3 is TGTGCCAGCAATGGACAGGGGAATGGCTACACCTTC. The full variable domain, its missing parts supplied by reference TRBV2 and TRBJ1-2, is EPEVTQTPSHQVTQMGQEVILRCVPISNHLYFYWYRQILGQKVEFLVSFYNNEISEKSEIFDDQFSVERPDGSNFTLKIRSTKLEDSAMYFCASNGQGNGYTFGSGTRLTVV.

Remarks on this clone: A read error may account for a junction end that differs from germline. The chain combines TRBV7-2 with TRBJ2-1, with D perhaps matching TRBD2 (7 bases). CDR3 length: 12 residues. From germline, CDR1 is SGHTA and CDR2 FQGNSA. This chain's CDR3 is CASSTWGGGPVF. CDR3 DNA sequence: TGTGCCAGCAGCACCTGGGGGGGCGGCCCGGTCTTC. The whole variable domain, filled in from reference TRBV7-2 and TRBJ2-1, reads GAGVSQSPSNKVTEKGKDVELRCDPISGHTALYWYRQSLGQGLEFLIYFQGNSAPDKSGLPSDRFSAERTGGSVSTLTIQRTQQEDSAVYLCASSTWGGGPVFGPGTRLTVL.

CDR3 coding DNA: TGCGCCAGCAGCCAAGATTACAGGGTTAATTCACCCCTCCACTTT. It translates to CASSQDYRVNSPLHF. This chain joins TRBV4-3 and TRBJ1-6, with TRBD1 as a possible D gene (6 bases). From germline, CDR1 is LGHNA and CDR2 YSLEER. The CDR3 consists of 15 residues. Deletions cut 0 bases from V and 6 bases from J, with 9 bases between.

The V call is TRBV11-2, the J call TRBJ1-6, with no clear D. The CDR3 is 17 amino acids. The V and J ends lost 7 bases and 0 bases respectively, with 16 bases between them. Germline loops: CDR1 SGHAT, CDR2 FQNNGV. CDR3 nucleotides: TGTGCCAGCACCCCTGGGCCCAGCAGCTCCTATAATTCACCCCTCCACTTT. It specifies CASTPGPSSSYNSPLHF.

This clone has a single count. This chain joins TRBV4-2 and TRBJ2-1; TRBD2 matches 9 bases. This CDR3 is built from 15 residues. Germline CDR1 reads LGHNA; CDR2 reads YNFKEQ. V lost 4 bases to trimming and J lost 5 bases; unmatched junction nucleotides: 6. In DNA, the CDR3 is TGTGCCAGCAGCCTCCTTAGCGGGGGTGACAATGAGCAGTTCTTC. Amino acid sequence: CASSLLSGGDNEQFF.

The chain combines TRBV27 with TRBJ1-1; D is perhaps TRBD1 (5 bases). From germline, CDR1 is MNHEY and CDR2 SMNVEV (reference sequence). V was clipped by 5 bases and J by 2 bases, with 12 bases between them. The CDR3 spans 14 residues. The chain's CDR3 is CASSTRQPNTEAFF. CDR3 in DNA: TGTGCCAGCAGTACTCGACAGCCCAACACTGAAGCTTTCTTT.

V is TRBV2 and J is TRBJ2-1; a possible D gene is TRBD1 (5 bases). CDR3 size: 13 residues. The germline CDR1 and CDR2 sequences are SNHLY and FYNNEI. With 6 bases removed from V and 5 bases from J, the gap between germline ends came to 11 bases. The CDR3 region is CASRGAVNNEQFF. The CDR3 region has the DNA TGTGCCAGCAGAGGGGCGGTCAACAATGAGCAGTTCTTC.